This T cell receptor beta chain was sequenced for a study of blood T cell repertoires in COVID-19. The wider study: Specimens from acute and convalescent COVID-19 originated in the United States, Italy and Spain. The analysed material was cDNA or gDNA that came from T cells, B-cell-depleted T cells, or PBMCs.

Profiling relied on immunoSEQ multiplex PCR, and the TCRdb table lists in-frame clones only, not all of them. Of about 440,000 clones detected, around nine tenths appear once; the ten largest clones hold 4% to 4.5%. The V gene's germline CDR1 is MNHEY and CDR2 SVGAGI. This CDR3 spans 14 amino acids. Deletions cut 8 bases from V and 0 bases from J, with 13 bases between. This TCR was sampled from a woman in her thirties with acute or convalescent COVID-19. The sample taken for sequencing was peripheral blood. This chain joins TRBV6-5 and TRBJ2-5, with D possibly matching TRBD2 (5 bases). The CDR3, as DNA: TGTGCCAGCGGACTTGGACGGGACCAAGAGACCCAGTACTTC. It specifies CASGLGRDQETQYF.